This passage covers 27 T cell receptor beta chains from one sample sequenced in a study of CD8 T cells in ankylosing spondylitis. Whole-study results and caveats: Made up of eight or nine highly homologous variants, a TCR beta motif appeared characteristic of ankylosing spondylitis blood.

TCRdb processed the 5' RACE reads anew with MiXCR; each CDR3 protein has one entry. This sample has approximately 220,000 distinct CDR3 sequences; 15% to 20% occur once, and the top ten carry about two fifths. These TCRs are of unknown antigen specificity. Sequencing was carried out using blood, either unsorted or a sorted T cell fraction (not recorded which). These receptors all stem from a male donor with ankylosing spondylitis.

This clonotype was observed a handful of times. This rearrangement joins TRBV27 to TRBJ1-1; the D is unclear. Germline CDR1 MNHEY, CDR2 SMNVEV (reference sequence). This CDR3 comprises 15 residues. V gave up 2 bases and J gave up 5 bases, with 15 bases separating them. This CDR3 is CASSLLYQGGTEAFF. The CDR3, as DNA: TGTGCCAGCAGTTTACTGTATCAAGGTGGGACTGAAGCTTTCTTT.

The chain is built from TRBV7-3 and TRBJ1-1; 10 positions agree with TRBD1. Trimming cost V 5 bases and J 7 bases; bases outside gene matches: 4. The germline V gene has CDR1 SGHTA and CDR2 FQGTGA. There are 13 residues in the CDR3. The CDR3 region is CASSLTGGDEAFF. CDR3 nucleotides: TGTGCCAGCAGCCTGACAGGGGGCGATGAAGCTTTCTTT. The full variable domain, in which reference TRBV7-3 and TRBJ1-1 provide the parts outside the CDR3, is GAGVSQTPSNKVTEKGKYVELRCDPISGHTALYWYRQSLGQGPEFLIYFQGTGAADDSGLPNDRFFAVRPEGSVSTLKIQRTERGDSAVYLCASSLTGGDEAFFGQGTRLTVV.

There are many counts of this clonotype. The V and J genes are TRBV5-1 and TRBJ2-1; 9 nucleotides line up with TRBD2. V trimming: 0 bases; J trimming: 7 bases; junction bases outside the gene matches: 8. Germline loops: CDR1 SGHRS, CDR2 YFSETQ. There are 16 residues in the CDR3. The chain's CDR3 is CASSLELAGAKNEQFF. The CDR3 DNA sequence: TGCGCCAGCAGCTTGGAATTAGCGGGAGCGAAGAATGAGCAGTTCTTC. The whole variable domain, filled in from reference TRBV5-1 and TRBJ2-1, reads KAGVTQTPRYLIKTRGQQVTLSCSPISGHRSVSWYQQTPGQGLQFLFEYFSETQRNKGNFPGRFSGRQFSNSRSEMNVSTLELGDSALYLCASSLELAGAKNEQFFGPGTRLTVL.

The V gene is TRBV28, the J gene TRBJ2-5; TRBD1 matches at 8 bases. The CDR3 consists of 16 residues. V was pared by 2 bases and J by 1 base, with 6 bases of the junction left unmatched. CDR1 and CDR2 (germline): MDHEN, SYDVKM. CDR3 nucleotide sequence: TGTGCCAGCAGTTTACAGCCGGGACAGGCCCAAGAGACCCAGTACTTC. This gives the protein CASSLQPGQAQETQYF.

This clonotype was observed a handful of times. The CDR3 reads CASSVRGESYEQYF. CDR3 bases: TGTGCCAGCAGTGTCCGGGGGGAATCCTACGAGCAGTACTTC. The chain joins TRBV27 to TRBJ2-7; 7 bases map to TRBD2. CDR1 and CDR2 from the germline V gene are MNHEY and SMNVEV (reference sequence). There are 14 residues in the CDR3. V lost 5 bases and J lost 1; bases outside the gene matches: 5.

In this sample, this clonotype turned up many times. This chain joins TRBV29-1 and TRBJ1-1, with a tentative D call TRBD1 (6 bases). Germline CDR1 reads SQVTM; CDR2 reads ANQGSEA. CDR3 length equals 10 residues. V shed 7 bases and J shed 8 bases, with 11 bases lying between them. CDR3 in amino acids: CSALDREAFF. CDR3 nucleotides: TGCAGCGCCTTGGACAGAGAAGCTTTCTTT.

This clonotype was seen at least ten times. The rearrangement links TRBV12-3 or TRBV12-4 to TRBJ2-1; 7 bases map to TRBD2. After removal of 1 base from V and 6 bases from J, the junction contained 6 bases not matched to a gene. CDR3 size: 15 residues. The CDR3 nucleotides are TGTGCCAGCAGTTTAGTGGGAGGGAGATTCAATGAGCAGTTCTTC. It yields the protein CASSLVGGRFNEQFF.

The chain combines TRBV5-6 with TRBJ1-2; TRBD1 matches at 7 bases. With 4 bases clipped from V and 6 bases from J, the junction kept 9 bases outside the gene matches. The CDR3 has 14 residues. Looked up from germline, CDR1 is SGHDT and CDR2 is YYEEEE. DNA of the CDR3: TGTGCCAGCAGCCTGAACTGGGACAGAAATGGCTACACCTTC. It is translated as CASSLNWDRNGYTF. Using reference TRBV5-6 and TRBJ1-2 for the parts outside the CDR3, the full variable domain is DAGVTQSPTHLIKTRGQQVTLRCSPKSGHDTVSWYQQALGQGPQFIFQYYEEEERQRGNFPDRFSGHQFPNYSSELNVNALLLGDSALYLCASSLNWDRNGYTFGSGTRLTVV.

This clonotype was counted at least ten times. The chain carries TRBV15 and TRBJ2-1; no clear D gene. Germline loops: CDR1 LNHNV, CDR2 YYDKDF (reference sequence). Between the trimmed V and J ends, which lost 0 bases and 0 bases, there was a span of 12 bases. CDR3 size: 17 residues. CDR3 nucleotide sequence: TGTGCCACCAGCAGAGATCGATCAGCCAGCTCCTACAATGAGCAGTTCTTC. Translated, it gives CATSRDRSASSYNEQFF. Full variable domain (rest looked up from reference TRBV15 and TRBJ2-1): DAMVIQNPRYQVTQFGKPVTLSCSQTLNHNVMYWYQQKSSQAPKLLFHYYDKDFNNEADTPDNFQSRRPNTSFCFLDIRSPGLGDTAMYLCATSRDRSASSYNEQFFGPGTRLTVL.

Only a few counts were recorded for this clonotype. The chain recombines TRBV2 with TRBJ1-2; D is uncertain. Trimming removed 6 bases from V and 6 bases from J, with 23 bases in between. Germline values: CDR1 SNHLY, CDR2 FYNNEI. The CDR3 contains 16 residues. The CDR3 DNA is TGTGCCAGCAGCGCTACCTGGACGGCAGGTTCTGATGGCTACACCTTC. This gives the protein CASSATWTAGSDGYTF.

The J gene is TRBJ2-1, the V gene TRBV2; 14 nucleotides agree with TRBD2. Germline lookup yields CDR1 SNHLY and CDR2 FYNNEI. This CDR3 region has 14 residues. Trimming cost V 7 bases and J 8 bases; bases outside gene matches: 4. The CDR3, as DNA: TGTGCCAGCAAGGGACTAGCGGGAGCTCATGAGCAGTTCTTC. Protein product: CASKGLAGAHEQFF.

The V gene is TRBV4-1, the J gene TRBJ2-2, with TRBD2 matching over 16 bases. The V gene end was trimmed by 4 bases and the J gene end by 4 bases; junction bases not matched to a gene: 6. From germline, CDR1 is MGHRA and CDR2 YSYEKL. The CDR3 is 18 residues long. CDR3 sequence: CASSPLGLAGGGTGELFF. The DNA of the CDR3 is TGCGCCAGCAGCCCGCTGGGACTAGCGGGGGGGGGCACCGGGGAGCTGTTTTTT.

Only a few counts were recorded for this clonotype. This CDR3 is CASRSGLGGYEQYF. The CDR3, as DNA: TGTGCCAGCAGGTCGGGCCTGGGGGGCTACGAGCAGTACTTC. This sequence joins TRBV12-3 or TRBV12-4 and TRBJ2-7, with D possibly TRBD2 on 6 matching bases. The CDR3 extends over 14 amino acids. V was pared by 6 bases and J by 3 bases, with 15 bases between.

This clonotype was picked up a small number of times. The genes are TRBV30 and TRBJ1-1; tentatively, D is TRBD1 (5 bases). The CDR3 length is 14 residues. Per the germline V gene, CDR1 is GTSNPN and CDR2 is SVGIG (reference sequence). The V end lost 0 bases, the J end lost 5 bases, and 13 bases lay between the germline ends. The chain's CDR3 is CAWSVPGRGTEAFF. The CDR3 DNA reads as TGTGCCTGGAGTGTACCAGGGCGCGGAACTGAAGCTTTCTTT.

This clonotype was counted only a few times. This sequence joins TRBV3-1 and TRBJ2-7; the D is unclear. The CDR3 is 14 residues long. The V gene lost 0 bases and the J gene lost 6 bases, with 12 bases spanning the gap. Per the germline V gene, CDR1 is LGHDT and CDR2 is YNNKEL (reference sequence). The CDR3 sequence: CASSQEALSPEQYF. Here the CDR3 DNA reads TGTGCCAGCAGCCAAGAGGCCTTATCGCCCGAGCAGTACTTC.

Many counts were recorded for this clonotype. The chain employs TRBV20-1 and TRBJ2-1; a possible D gene is TRBD2 (6 bases). Germline V gives CDR1 DFQATT, CDR2 SNEGSKA (reference sequence). The length of the CDR3 is 16 residues. V was pared by 4 bases and J by 5 bases, with 21 bases between. The CDR3: CSAIPPGTPENNEQFF. CDR3 DNA sequence: TGCAGTGCTATCCCACCCGGGACTCCGGAGAACAATGAGCAGTTCTTC.

This clonotype was picked up a small number of times. The chain is built from TRBV29-1 and TRBJ2-7; tentatively, D is TRBD1 (5 bases). The V gene lost 3 bases and the J gene lost 3 bases, with 12 bases spanning the gap. The germline V gene encodes CDR1 SQVTM and CDR2 ANQGSEA. The CDR3 spans 13 residues. Written as DNA, the CDR3 is TGCAGCGTTGAGGGGCCCAGAAGCTACGAGCAGTACTTC. Translated: CSVEGPRSYEQYF.

The genes are TRBV27 and TRBJ2-5; a weak D match, TRBD1 (5 bases). Per germline, CDR1 MNHEY and CDR2 SMNVEV (reference sequence). CDR3 size: 12 residues. Trimming took 6 bases from V and 3 from J, leaving 8 bases between them. The CDR3 nucleotides are TGTGCCAGCAGGGGGCAGGAAGAGACCCAGTACTTC. It codes for CASRGQEETQYF.

This chain uses TRBV27 with TRBJ2-5; weak D call: TRBD2 (5 bases). Trimming stripped 6 bases from V and 7 bases from J, with 21 bases between. CDR3 length: 15 amino acids. Germline V gene lookup returns CDR1 MNHEY and CDR2 SMNVEV (reference sequence). The CDR3 nucleotides read TGTGCCAGCAGCTCACCCGCGGGCCCCGAAGGGACCCAGTACTTC. Encoded protein: CASSSPAGPEGTQYF.

The V and J genes are TRBV29-1 and TRBJ1-2; tentative D call: TRBD1 (6 bases). Looked up from germline, CDR1 is SQVTM and CDR2 is ANQGSEA. V was trimmed by 0 bases and J by 4 bases, leaving 9 bases between them. This CDR3 region has 13 residues. For the CDR3, the DNA is TGCAGCGTTGAAGAGTTCAGGGGCTATGGCTACACCTTC. Protein sequence: CSVEEFRGYGYTF. The full variable domain, with the rest looked up from reference TRBV29-1 and TRBJ1-2, is SAVISQKPSRDICQRGTSLTIQCQVDSQVTMMFWYRQQPGQSLTLIATANQGSEATYESGFVIDKFPISRPNLTFSTLTVSNMSPEDSSIYLCSVEEFRGYGYTFGSGTRLTVV.

The table lists this clonotype with a few counts. This chain joins TRBV4-1 and TRBJ2-5; D perhaps matches TRBD2 (6 bases). The CDR3 contains 18 residues. Germline V gene data show CDR1 as MGHRA and CDR2 as YSYEKL. Between the trimmed V and J ends, which lost 0 bases and 0 bases, there was a span of 17 bases. The CDR3 is CASSQERDLSDYQETQYF. The CDR3 DNA follows: TGCGCCAGCAGCCAAGAACGGGACTTGTCAGATTACCAAGAGACCCAGTACTTC.

This clonotype was picked up a small number of times. The chain links TRBV25-1 to TRBJ2-7; unclear D gene. Per germline, CDR1 MGHDK and CDR2 SYGVNS. V lost 1 base to trimming and J lost 1 base, with 5 bases between them. The CDR3 runs 13 residues. CDR3 loop: CASSESWSYEQYF. CDR3 nucleotide sequence: TGTGCCAGCAGTGAATCCTGGTCCTACGAGCAGTACTTC.

Ten or more counts support this clonotype. The V call is TRBV12-3 or TRBV12-4, the J call TRBJ2-1; possibly TRBD2 for D (6 bases). V gave up 5 bases and J gave up 3 bases, with 17 bases separating them. The CDR3 runs 16 residues. The CDR3 DNA reads TGTGCCAGCAGTCCGCCCGGAGCGGGTCGCTACAATGAGCAGTTCTTC. Translation gives CASSPPGAGRYNEQFF.

The gene calls are TRBV5-1 and TRBJ1-2; 9 nucleotides agree with TRBD1. In germline, CDR1 is SGHRS, CDR2 YFSETQ. The V segment lost 0 bases and the J segment 6 bases; nucleotides outside the gene matches: 6. The CDR3 is 15 amino acids. The CDR3 sequence: CASSLVGTGLDGYTF. CDR3 sequence (DNA): TGCGCCAGCAGCTTGGTTGGGACAGGGTTGGATGGCTACACCTTC.

This clonotype has only a few counts. The chain couples TRBV5-1 to TRBJ2-7, with 8 bases fitting TRBD1. Germline CDR1 SGHRS, CDR2 YFSETQ. The CDR3 has 15 amino acids. Unmatched junction bases numbered 10, after V lost 4 bases and J lost 4 bases. The CDR3 region is CASSVAGTGAYEQYF. The CDR3 region has the DNA TGCGCCAGCAGCGTCGCCGGGACAGGTGCATACGAGCAGTACTTC.

In this sample, this clonotype turned up a few times. The chain is built from TRBV5-1 and TRBJ1-3, with D tentatively TRBD1 (6 bases). The V gene's germline CDR1 is SGHRS and CDR2 YFSETQ. Trimming pared 0 bases from V and 2 bases from J, leaving 9 bases between. This CDR3 comprises 15 residues. The CDR3 loop reads CASSLDAGAGNTIYF. CDR3 in DNA: TGCGCCAGCAGCTTGGATGCAGGGGCTGGAAACACCATATATTTT.

Ten or more counts support this clonotype. V gene TRBV28 combines with J gene TRBJ1-2; the D gene is possibly TRBD1 (5 bases). V lost 2 bases and J lost 6, with 16 bases in between. The germline CDR1 and CDR2 sequences are MDHEN and SYDVKM. The CDR3 totals 15 residues. CDR3 sequence: CASSLAPAGRDGYTF. CDR3 nucleotides: TGTGCCAGCAGTTTAGCCCCCGCAGGGAGGGATGGCTACACCTTC.